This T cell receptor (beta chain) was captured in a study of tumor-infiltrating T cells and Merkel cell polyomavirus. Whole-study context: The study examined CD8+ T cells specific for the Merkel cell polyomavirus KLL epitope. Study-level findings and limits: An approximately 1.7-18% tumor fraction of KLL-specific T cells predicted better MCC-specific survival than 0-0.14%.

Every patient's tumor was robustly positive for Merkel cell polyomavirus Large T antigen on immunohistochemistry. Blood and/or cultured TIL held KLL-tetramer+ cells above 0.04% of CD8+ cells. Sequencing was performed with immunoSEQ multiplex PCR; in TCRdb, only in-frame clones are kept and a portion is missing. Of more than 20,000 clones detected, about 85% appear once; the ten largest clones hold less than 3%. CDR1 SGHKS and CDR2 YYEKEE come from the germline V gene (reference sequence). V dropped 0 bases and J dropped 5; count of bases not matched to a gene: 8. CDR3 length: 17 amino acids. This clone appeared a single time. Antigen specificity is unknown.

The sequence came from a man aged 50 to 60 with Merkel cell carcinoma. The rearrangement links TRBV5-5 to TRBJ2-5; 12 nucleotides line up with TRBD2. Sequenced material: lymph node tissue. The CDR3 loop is CASSLGTSGTSAETQYF. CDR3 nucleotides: TGTGCCAGCAGCTTGGGGACTAGCGGGACGAGTGCCGAGACCCAGTACTTC.